The clone carrying this TCR beta chain was seen ten or more times. Its antigen is unknown. The data stem from a study of identical twins. Germline lookup yields CDR1 DFQATT and CDR2 SNEGSKA (reference sequence). CDR3 length equals 15 residues. Germline trimming cut 6 bases from V and 4 bases from J; bases unmatched to any gene: 11. Findings and limits, study-wide: High-abundance cord blood beta clonotypes had fewer insertions; memory repertoires showed none.

Template switching (which added a universal primer site) was used, and cDNA carried unique molecular identifiers. MiXCR was run by TCRdb on the 5' RACE reads, yielding one entry per CDR3 protein. The repertoire includes a few hundred thousand distinct CDR3 sequences, over 8.5% of them detected once, and approximately 3% sits in the top ten. These sequences were also reported in another study, on yellow fever vaccine responses in identical twins. That study adds: Vaccine T cell responses of twins reportedly seemed partly convergent and partly personalized.

This chain joins TRBV20-1 and TRBJ2-1, with 8 bases lining up with TRBD1. The specimen was PBMCs. The TCR originated in a woman younger than 30 in good health. The CDR3 region is CSANRGQGKYNEQFF. The CDR3 DNA is TGCAGTGCGAACCGCGGACAGGGTAAATACAATGAGCAGTTCTTC.